One sample yielded the 8 T cell receptor beta chains listed below, sequenced in a study of T cells in women clearing cervical HPV infection. Clones were read by immunoSEQ multiplex PCR, and TCRdb kept only the in-frame ones, dropping some. In all, the sample yields fewer than 35,000 clones. The sequencing input was blood buffy coat. All receptors derive from a woman between 18 and 75 years old with a cervical HPV16 infection that either progressed to CIN3+ or cleared (not recorded which).

On this clone: The CDR3 goes on 3 residues after the read ends, and that part is filled in from the germline J gene. The chain employs TRBV10-2 and TRBJ2-1, with 8 positions matching TRBD2. Germline loops: CDR1 WSHSY, CDR2 SAAADI. After removal of 3 bases from V and 8 bases from J, the junction contained 9 bases not matched to a gene. The CDR3 extends over 15 amino acids. The CDR3 bases that were read are TGCGCCAGCAGTGAAGGAGCGGGAGTAACGGATGAG. Translated: CASSEGAGVTDE. The CDR3, in full, reads CASSEGAGVTDEQFF.

The covered CDR3 bases are TGTGCCAGTAGTATAAGCGGGAGTTCGAATGAC. This encodes CASSISGSSND. The full-length CDR3 reads as CASSISGSSNDYTF. The V call is TRBV19, the J call TRBJ1-2; D unresolved. The DNA ends 3 residues before the CDR3 does, and the rest of the CDR3 is filled in from the germline J gene. Germline values: CDR1 LNHDA, CDR2 SQIVND (reference sequence). This CDR3 comprises 14 residues.

As for this clone: The read gets to within 3 residues of the CDR3 end, and the germline J gene fills in the rest. The rearrangement joins TRBV20-1 to TRBJ2-7; D is unresolved. V shed 3 bases and J shed 1 base, with 22 bases lying between them. CDR1 and CDR2 (germline): DFQATT, SNEGSKA (reference sequence). The CDR3 length is 17 residues. The part of the CDR3 DNA that was read is TGCAGTGCTAGTCGCTCGTCTGGGCAAGGCCCTTCCTACGAG. It codes for CSASRSSGQGPSYE. The full CDR3 protein reads CSASRSSGQGPSYEQYF.

A word on this clone: One end of the junction fails to match germline, which may point to a read error. The DNA ends 3 residues before the CDR3 does, and the rest of the CDR3 is filled in from the germline J gene. The chain recombines TRBV7-6 with TRBJ2-4, with 10 bases matching TRBD1. This CDR3 has 15 amino acids. Germline V gene lookup returns CDR1 SGHVS and CDR2 FNYEAQ. The CDR3 bases that were read are TGTGCCAGCAGCTTGGGGGACAGGGGCGCTAACAAT. Translating it yields CASSLGDRGANN. The entire CDR3 reads CASSLGDRGANNQYF.

With regard to this clone: Coverage ceases 3 residues before the CDR3 finishes, and the germline J gene fills in the end. The chain links TRBV10-3 to TRBJ2-5; no definite D call. V lost 1 base to trimming and J lost 1 base, with 7 bases between them. This CDR3 spans 14 amino acids. Germline loops: CDR1 ENHRY, CDR2 SYGVKD. The CDR3 bases that were read are TGTGCCATCAGTGAGTTCAGGATCCAAGAGACC. Encoded protein: CAISEFRIQET. The full CDR3 is CAISEFRIQETQYF.

Notes on this clone: The read ends 3 residues early relative to the CDR3; the germline J gene fills the gap. The chain has TRBV20-1 and TRBJ2-3; 11 bases agree with TRBD2. The CDR3 has 16 residues. Germline CDR1 and CDR2: DFQATT and SNEGSKA (reference sequence). The part of the CDR3 DNA that was read is TGCAGTGCTAGGGAGCTAGCGGGAGGAAAGGTGGAGACG. Translated: CSARELAGGKVET. The full CDR3 sequence reads CSARELAGGKVETQYF.

As regards this clone: The CDR3 extends 3 residues past the end of the read, so its final part is completed from the germline J gene. V usage is TRBV5-1 and J usage is TRBJ2-5, with 10 positions matching TRBD2. CDR1 SGHRS and CDR2 YFSETQ come from the germline V gene. The CDR3 covers 17 residues. The sequenced part of the CDR3 DNA is TGCGCCAGCAGCTTGACTACTAGCGGGGCTAGCACAGATACC. Its protein is CASSLTTSGASTDT. The entire CDR3 sequence reads CASSLTTSGASTDTQYF.

A word on this clone: Coverage ceases 3 residues before the CDR3 finishes, and the germline J gene fills in the end. V is TRBV5-6 and J is TRBJ1-4; D not certain. Germline values: CDR1 SGHDT, CDR2 YYEEEE. CDR3 length equals 15 residues. The V end lost 0 bases, the J end lost 0 bases, and 6 bases lay between the germline ends. CDR3 sequence: CASSLEVATNEKLFF. CDR3 DNA, as far as it was read: TGTGCCAGCAGCTTGGAGGTGGCAACTAATGAAAAA.